The 3 T cell receptor beta chains below come from one sample, sequenced in a study of identical twins' blood T cells. TCRdb called the 5' RACE reads again in MiXCR, with one record for every CDR3 protein. The sample includes 300,000 to 450,000 distinct CDR3 sequences, roughly 27% seen only once; the top ten take approximately 6.6%. Material: PBMCs. The receptors originated from a woman aged 18 to 55 in good health.

The chain has TRBV4-3 and TRBJ1-1; D unclear. The V gene's germline CDR1 is LGHNA and CDR2 YSLEER. The CDR3 sequence is 17 residues long. V lost 0 bases and J 1 base, leaving 15 bases between the germline ends. Written as DNA, the CDR3 is TGCGCCAGCAGCCAAGATAGGTCGGACGGGGAGAACACTGAAGCTTTCTTT. Translation: CASSQDRSDGENTEAFF.

Only a few counts were recorded for this clonotype. V and J are TRBV6-6 and TRBJ2-1, with 10 nucleotides matching TRBD2. V lost 2 bases, J lost 3 bases, and 1 base stayed unmatched. Looked up from germline, CDR1 is MNHNY and CDR2 is SVGAGI (reference sequence). The CDR3 is 15 residues long. CDR3 nucleotides: TGTGCCAGCAGTTACCAGCGGGGGGGCTACAATGAGCAGTTCTTC. Translated: CASSYQRGGYNEQFF.

Comment on this clonotype: This may stem from a read error, because a much larger clone lies one nucleotide away. J is TRBJ2-2 and V is TRBV5-1; tentative D call: TRBD2 (5 bases). Germline V gives CDR1 SGHRS, CDR2 YFSETQ. Trimming took 6 bases from V and 3 from J, leaving 12 bases between them. This CDR3 is 14 amino acids long. In DNA form, the CDR3 reads TGCGCCAGCAACCCCACTAGTCACACCGGGGAGCTGTTTTTT. Residues: CASNPTSHTGELFF.